This T cell receptor beta chain is from a study of breast tumors, draining lymph nodes, adjacent tissues. Study-wide results and caveats: Tumor repertoires ranked between lymph nodes and nontumor tissue in diversity, with V and J gene preferences. Luminal-like breast cancer showed significantly greater tumor-nontumor repertoire similarity than basal-like breast cancer did.

From the multiplex PCR reads, TCRdb called clonotypes with MiXCR, one entry per CDR3 protein. Here the sample spans about 14,000 distinct CDR3 sequences, about 56% being singletons. Germline V gives CDR1 MNHNS, CDR2 SASEGT. There are 13 residues in the CDR3. J gave up 10 bases and V 10 bases, and 7 bases lay outside the gene matches. This clonotype was observed a few times. Its antigen is unknown. This sequence originates from a female donor with breast cancer. Some clones in this sample may be carry-over from other donors' samples. This chain uses TRBV6-1 with TRBJ1-4, with TRBD1 matching 12 bases. Sequencing input: tumor-adjacent breast tissue. The DNA of the CDR3 is TGTGCCATTGCGGGACAGGGGGCAGGAAAACTGTTTTTT. Translating it yields CAIAGQGAGKLFF.